The sequence of this TCR beta chain was determined in a study of blood T cells in healthy people across ages. This CDR3 comprises 16 residues. CDR1 ENHRY and CDR2 SYGVKD come from the germline V gene. V lost 1 base to trimming and J lost 0 bases, with 12 bases between them. Together with a sample-barcoded 5' primer, a J-beta primer mix was included in a second PCR lasting about 7 to 11 cycles. TCRdb independently ran MiXCR on the 5' RACE reads; one entry per CDR3 protein. The table has about 780,000 distinct CDR3 sequences, around 62% seen once. The chain is built from TRBV10-3 and TRBJ1-2; D unclear. This sequence originates from a man under 40 in good health. What was sequenced was blood. The CDR3 loop is CAISEYAAETNYGYTF. Written as DNA, the CDR3 is TGTGCCATCAGTGAGTACGCTGCGGAGACTAACTATGGCTACACCTTC.